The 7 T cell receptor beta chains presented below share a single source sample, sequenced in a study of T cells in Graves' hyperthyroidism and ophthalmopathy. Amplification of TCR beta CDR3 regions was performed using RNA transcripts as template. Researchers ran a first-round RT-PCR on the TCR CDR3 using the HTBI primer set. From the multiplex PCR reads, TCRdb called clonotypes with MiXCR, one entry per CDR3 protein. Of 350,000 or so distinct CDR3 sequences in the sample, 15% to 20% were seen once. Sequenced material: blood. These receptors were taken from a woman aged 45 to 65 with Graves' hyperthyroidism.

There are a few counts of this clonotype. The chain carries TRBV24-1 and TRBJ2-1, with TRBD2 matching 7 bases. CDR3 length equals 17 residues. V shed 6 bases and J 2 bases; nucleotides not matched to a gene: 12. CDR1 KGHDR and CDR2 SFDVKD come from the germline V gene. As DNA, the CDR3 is TGTGCCACCAGTCTGAGCGGGGCCGTGAACCCCTACAATGAGCAGTTCTTC. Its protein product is CATSLSGAVNPYNEQFF.

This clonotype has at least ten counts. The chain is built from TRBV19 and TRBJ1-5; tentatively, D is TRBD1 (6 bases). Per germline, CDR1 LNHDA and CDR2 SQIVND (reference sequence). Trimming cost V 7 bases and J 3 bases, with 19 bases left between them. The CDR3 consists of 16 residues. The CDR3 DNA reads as TGTGCCAGTACCGAGGTGGGGGCCGGATACAATCAGCCCCAGCATTTT. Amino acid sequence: CASTEVGAGYNQPQHF.

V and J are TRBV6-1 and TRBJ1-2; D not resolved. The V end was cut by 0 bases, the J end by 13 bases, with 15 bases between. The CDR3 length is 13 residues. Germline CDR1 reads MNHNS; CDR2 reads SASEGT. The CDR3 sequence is CASSEAADSTSTF. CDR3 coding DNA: TGTGCCAGCAGTGAAGCGGCAGACTCCACATCCACCTTC.

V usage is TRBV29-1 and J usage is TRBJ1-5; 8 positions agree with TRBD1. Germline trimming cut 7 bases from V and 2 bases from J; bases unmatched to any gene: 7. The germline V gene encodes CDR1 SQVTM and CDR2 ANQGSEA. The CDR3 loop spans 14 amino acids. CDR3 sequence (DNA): TGCAGCGCGCTCGGACAGGGTGGCAATCAGCCCCAGCATTTT. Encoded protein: CSALGQGGNQPQHF.

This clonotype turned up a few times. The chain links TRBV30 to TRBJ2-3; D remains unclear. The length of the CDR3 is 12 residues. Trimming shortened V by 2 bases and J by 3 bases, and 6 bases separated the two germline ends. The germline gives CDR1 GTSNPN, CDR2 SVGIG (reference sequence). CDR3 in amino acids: CAWSIGTDTQYF. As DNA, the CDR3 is TGTGCCTGGAGTATTGGTACAGATACGCAGTATTTT.

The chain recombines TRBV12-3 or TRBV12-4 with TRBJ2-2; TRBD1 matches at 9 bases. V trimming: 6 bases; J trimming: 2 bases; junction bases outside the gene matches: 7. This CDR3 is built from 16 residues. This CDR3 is CASRITGGSNTGELFF. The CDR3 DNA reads TGTGCCAGCAGGATTACAGGGGGCTCAAACACCGGGGAGCTGTTTTTT.

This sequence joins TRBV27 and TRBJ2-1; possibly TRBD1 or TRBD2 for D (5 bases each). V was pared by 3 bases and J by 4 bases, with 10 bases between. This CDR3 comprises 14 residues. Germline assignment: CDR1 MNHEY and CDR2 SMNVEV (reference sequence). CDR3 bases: TGTGCCAGCAGTTTTCGGGGCCTTTACAATGAGCAGTTCTTC. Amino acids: CASSFRGLYNEQFF.